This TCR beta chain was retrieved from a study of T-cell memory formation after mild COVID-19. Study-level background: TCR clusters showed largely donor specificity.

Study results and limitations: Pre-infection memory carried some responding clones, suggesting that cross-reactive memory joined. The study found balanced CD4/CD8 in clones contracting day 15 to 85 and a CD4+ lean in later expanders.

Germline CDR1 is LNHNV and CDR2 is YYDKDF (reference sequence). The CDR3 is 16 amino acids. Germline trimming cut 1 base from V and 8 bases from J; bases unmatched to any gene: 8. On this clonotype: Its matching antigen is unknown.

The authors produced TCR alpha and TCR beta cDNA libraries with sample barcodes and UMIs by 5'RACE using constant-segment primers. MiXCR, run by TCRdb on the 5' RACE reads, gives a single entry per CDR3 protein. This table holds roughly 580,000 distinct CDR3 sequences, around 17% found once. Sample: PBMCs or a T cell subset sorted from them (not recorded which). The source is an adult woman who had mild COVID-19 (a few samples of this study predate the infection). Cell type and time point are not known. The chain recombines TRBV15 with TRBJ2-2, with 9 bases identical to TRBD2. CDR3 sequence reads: CATSRGGSGSGGELFF. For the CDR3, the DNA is TGTGCCACCAGCAGAGGTGGTAGCGGGAGTGGGGGGGAGCTGTTTTTT. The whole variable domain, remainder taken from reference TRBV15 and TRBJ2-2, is DAMVIQNPRYQVTQFGKPVTLSCSQTLNHNVMYWYQQKSSQAPKLLFHYYDKDFNNEADTPDNFQSRRPNTSFCFLDIRSPGLGDTAMYLCATSRGGSGSGGELFFGEGSRLTVL.